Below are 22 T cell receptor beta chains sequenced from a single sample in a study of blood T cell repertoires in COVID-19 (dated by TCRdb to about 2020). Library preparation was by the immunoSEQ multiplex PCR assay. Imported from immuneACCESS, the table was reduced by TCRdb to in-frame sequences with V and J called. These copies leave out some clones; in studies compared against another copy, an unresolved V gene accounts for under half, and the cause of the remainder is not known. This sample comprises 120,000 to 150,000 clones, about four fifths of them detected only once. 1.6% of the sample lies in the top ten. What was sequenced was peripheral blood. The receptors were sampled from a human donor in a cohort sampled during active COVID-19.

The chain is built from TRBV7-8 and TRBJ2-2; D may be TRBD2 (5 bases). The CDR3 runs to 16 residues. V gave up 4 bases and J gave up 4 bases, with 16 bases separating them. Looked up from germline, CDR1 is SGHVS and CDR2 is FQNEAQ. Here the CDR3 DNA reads TGTGCCAGCAGCTCCAGGCGGGCGGCCGGCACCGGGGAGCTGTTTTTT. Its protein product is CASSSRRAAGTGELFF.

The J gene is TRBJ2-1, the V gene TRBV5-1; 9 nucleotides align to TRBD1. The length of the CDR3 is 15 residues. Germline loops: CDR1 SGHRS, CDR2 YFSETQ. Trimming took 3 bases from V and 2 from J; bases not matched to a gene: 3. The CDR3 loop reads CASSSGTGPYNEQFF. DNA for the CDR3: TGCGCCAGCAGCTCCGGGACAGGGCCCTACAATGAGCAGTTCTTC.

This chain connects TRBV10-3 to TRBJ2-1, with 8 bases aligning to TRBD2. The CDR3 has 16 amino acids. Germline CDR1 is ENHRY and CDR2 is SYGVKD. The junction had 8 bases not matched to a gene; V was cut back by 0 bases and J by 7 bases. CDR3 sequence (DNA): TGTGCCATCAGTGAGTCCGCGGGAGGATCTACAAATGAGCAGTTCTTC. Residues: CAISESAGGSTNEQFF.

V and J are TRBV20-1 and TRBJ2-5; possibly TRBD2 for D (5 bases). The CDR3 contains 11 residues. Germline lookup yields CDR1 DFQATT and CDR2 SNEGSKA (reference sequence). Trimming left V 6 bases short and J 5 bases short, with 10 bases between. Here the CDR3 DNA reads TGCAGTGCCACGCGGGCGGAGACCCAGTACTTC. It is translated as CSATRAETQYF.

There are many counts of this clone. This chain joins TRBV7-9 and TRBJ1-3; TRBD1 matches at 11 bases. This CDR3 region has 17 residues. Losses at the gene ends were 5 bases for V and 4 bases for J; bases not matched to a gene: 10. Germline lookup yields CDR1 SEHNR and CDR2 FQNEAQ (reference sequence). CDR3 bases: TGTGCCAGCAGCCCCGGACAGGGGGCGATCAAAGGAAACACCATATATTTT. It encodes CASSPGQGAIKGNTIYF.

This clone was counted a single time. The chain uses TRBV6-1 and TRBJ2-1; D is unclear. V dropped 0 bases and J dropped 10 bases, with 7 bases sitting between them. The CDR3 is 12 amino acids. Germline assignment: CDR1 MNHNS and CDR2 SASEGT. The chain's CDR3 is CASSEALREQFF. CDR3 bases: TGTGCCAGCAGTGAAGCGCTTCGGGAGCAGTTCTTC.

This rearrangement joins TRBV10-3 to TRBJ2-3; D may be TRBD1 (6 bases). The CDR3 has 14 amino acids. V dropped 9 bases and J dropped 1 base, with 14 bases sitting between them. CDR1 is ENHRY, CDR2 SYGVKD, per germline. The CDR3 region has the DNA TGTGCCATAGGTACAGGGCCGGGCACAGATACGCAGTATTTT. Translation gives CAIGTGPGTDTQYF.

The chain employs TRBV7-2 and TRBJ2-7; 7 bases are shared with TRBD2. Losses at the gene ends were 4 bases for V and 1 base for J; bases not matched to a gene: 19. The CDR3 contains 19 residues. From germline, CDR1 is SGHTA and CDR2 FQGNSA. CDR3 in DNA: TGTGCCAGCAGCTCCCCCCGGGGTGGGAGGGCCGGAGGATCCTACGAGCAGTACTTC. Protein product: CASSSPRGGRAGGSYEQYF.

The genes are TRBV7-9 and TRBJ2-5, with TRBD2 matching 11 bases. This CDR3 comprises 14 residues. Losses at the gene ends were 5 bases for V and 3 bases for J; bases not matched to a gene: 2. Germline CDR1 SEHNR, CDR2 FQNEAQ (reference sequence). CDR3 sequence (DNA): TGTGCCAGCAGCCCTAGCGGGGGGAAAGAGACCCAGTACTTC. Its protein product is CASSPSGGKETQYF.

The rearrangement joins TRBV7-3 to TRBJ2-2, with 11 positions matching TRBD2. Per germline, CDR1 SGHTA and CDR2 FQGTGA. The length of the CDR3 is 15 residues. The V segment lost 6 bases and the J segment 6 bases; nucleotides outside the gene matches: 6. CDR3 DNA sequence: TGTGCCAGCAGACCTACTAGCGGGAGTTCCGGGGAGCTGTTTTTT. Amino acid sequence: CASRPTSGSSGELFF.

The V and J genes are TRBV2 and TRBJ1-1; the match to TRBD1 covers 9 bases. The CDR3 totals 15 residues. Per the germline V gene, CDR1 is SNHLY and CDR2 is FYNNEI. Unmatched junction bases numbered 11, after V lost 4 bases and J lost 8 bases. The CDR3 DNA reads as TGTGCCAGCAGTGGGACATACTTAGGGACAGGGGAAGCTTTCTTT. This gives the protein CASSGTYLGTGEAFF.

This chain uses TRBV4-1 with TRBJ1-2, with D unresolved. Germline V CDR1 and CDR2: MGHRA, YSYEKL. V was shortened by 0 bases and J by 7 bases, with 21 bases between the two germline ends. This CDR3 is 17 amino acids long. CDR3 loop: CASSQEWNPTRAGGYTF. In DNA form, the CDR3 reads TGCGCCAGCAGCCAAGAATGGAATCCCACACGGGCGGGTGGCTACACCTTC.

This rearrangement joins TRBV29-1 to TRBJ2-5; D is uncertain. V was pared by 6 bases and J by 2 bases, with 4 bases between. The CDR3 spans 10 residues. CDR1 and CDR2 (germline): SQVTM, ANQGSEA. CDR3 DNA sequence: TGCAGCGTATTACAAGAGACCCAGTACTTC. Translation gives CSVLQETQYF.

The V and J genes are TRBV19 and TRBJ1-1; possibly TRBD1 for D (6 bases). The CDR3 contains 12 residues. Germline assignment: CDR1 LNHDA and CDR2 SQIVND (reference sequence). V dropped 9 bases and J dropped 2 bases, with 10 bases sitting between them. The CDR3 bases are TGTGCCAGCCGGGACACCAACACTGAAGCTTTCTTT. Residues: CASRDTNTEAFF.

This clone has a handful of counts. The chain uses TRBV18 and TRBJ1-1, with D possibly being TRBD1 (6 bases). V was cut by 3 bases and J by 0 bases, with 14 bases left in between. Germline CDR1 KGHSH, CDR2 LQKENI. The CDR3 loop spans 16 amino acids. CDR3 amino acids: CASSPDAAGVNTEAFF. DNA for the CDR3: TGTGCCAGCTCACCTGATGCGGCAGGGGTGAACACTGAAGCTTTCTTT.

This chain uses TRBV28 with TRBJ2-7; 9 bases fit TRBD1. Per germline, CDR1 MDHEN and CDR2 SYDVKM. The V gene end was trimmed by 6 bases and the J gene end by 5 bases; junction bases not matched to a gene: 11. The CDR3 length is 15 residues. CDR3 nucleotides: TGTGCCAGCAGGGTACCGGGACAGGGTCTCCACGAGCAGTACTTC. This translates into CASRVPGQGLHEQYF.

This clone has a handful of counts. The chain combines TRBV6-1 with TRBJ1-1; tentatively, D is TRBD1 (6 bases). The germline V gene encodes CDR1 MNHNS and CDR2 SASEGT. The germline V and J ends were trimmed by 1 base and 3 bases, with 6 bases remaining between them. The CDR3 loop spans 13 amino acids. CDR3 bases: TGTGCCAGCAGTGAAGACAGGGACACTGAAGCTTTCTTT. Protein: CASSEDRDTEAFF.

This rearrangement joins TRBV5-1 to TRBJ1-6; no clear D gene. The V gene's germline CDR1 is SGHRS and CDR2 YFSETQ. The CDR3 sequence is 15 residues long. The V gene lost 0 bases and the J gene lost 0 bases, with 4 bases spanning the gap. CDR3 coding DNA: TGCGCCAGCAGCTTGGAGAGCTCCTATAATTCACCCCTCCACTTT. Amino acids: CASSLESSYNSPLHF.

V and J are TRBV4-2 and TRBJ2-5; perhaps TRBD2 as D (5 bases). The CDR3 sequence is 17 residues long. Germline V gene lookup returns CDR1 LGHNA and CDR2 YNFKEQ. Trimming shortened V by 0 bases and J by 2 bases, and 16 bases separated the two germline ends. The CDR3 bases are TGTGCCAGCAGCCAAGATCAGAGCGGTGGTTGGCAAGAGACCCAGTACTTC. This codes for CASSQDQSGGWQETQYF.

CDR3: CASSQDPDTQYF. CDR3 nucleotide sequence: TGTGCCAGCAGCCAAGATCCGGATACGCAGTATTTT. This chain uses TRBV3-1 (or the pseudogene TRBV3-2) with TRBJ2-3; D is unclear. CDR1 LGHDT and CDR2 YNNKEL come from the germline V gene (reference sequence). This CDR3 has 12 residues. The V gene lost 0 bases and the J gene lost 6 bases, with 4 bases spanning the gap.

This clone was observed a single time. CDR3 sequence: CASSLQGVGTSSYNEQFF. CDR3 DNA sequence: TGTGCCAGCTCACTACAGGGGGTAGGCACCAGCTCCTACAATGAGCAGTTCTTC. The chain joins TRBV18 to TRBJ2-1; 8 nucleotides line up with TRBD1. The germline V gene encodes CDR1 KGHSH and CDR2 LQKENI. The CDR3 is 18 amino acids. Trimming removed 4 bases from V and 0 bases from J; junction bases left unmatched: 11.

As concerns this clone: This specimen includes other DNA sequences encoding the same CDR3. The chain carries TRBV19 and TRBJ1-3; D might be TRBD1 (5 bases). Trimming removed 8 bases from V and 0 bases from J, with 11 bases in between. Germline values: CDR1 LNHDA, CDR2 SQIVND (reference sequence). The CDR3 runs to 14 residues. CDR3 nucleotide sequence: TGTGCCAGTTCGACCGGGGGCTCTGGAAACACCATATATTTT. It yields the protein CASSTGGSGNTIYF.